This T cell receptor (beta chain) stems from a study of human CD8 memory T cell subsets. Germline values: CDR1 SGDLS, CDR2 YYNGEE. This CDR3 region has 15 residues. Notes on this clonotype: Its matching antigen is unknown.

Libraries for TCR beta were constructed using UMI-labeled 5' RACE. Per the original data handling: The number of functional CDR3 beta clonotypes in each TCR beta library ranged from about 2,800 to 18,000. For each CDR3 protein, TCRdb gives one entry from its re-call of the 5' RACE reads, without DNA. The V and J calls were determined by TCRdb, not by the authors. This sample lists approximately 10,000 distinct CDR3 sequences; its ten largest clones have 20%. CCR7+ PD-1+ TIGIT+ early memory CD8+ cells with dysfunctional traits were TPEX. Duplicate approximately 160,000-cell vials of sorted CD8+ T cells per subset supplied the RNA. General study findings and limits: When diversity was estimated with Chao1, stem-like memory T cells appeared more diverse than precursor exhausted T cells. The overlap between stem-like memory and precursor exhausted T cell repertoires was minimal.

This clonotype was sampled from a human donor in good health. The chain recombines TRBV9 with TRBJ2-1; TCRdb's D gene call, TRBD2, goes unchecked for lack of DNA. Sequenced input: CD8+ T cells from PBMCs. The CDR3 spells CASSRERTSVLGQFF. Full variable domain (missing parts from reference TRBV9 and TRBJ2-1): DSGVTQTPKHLITATGQRVTLRCSPRSGDLSVYWYQQSLDQGLQFLIQYYNGEERAKGNILERFSAQQFPDLHSELNLSSLELGDSALYFCASSRERTSVLGQFFGPGTRLTVL.